The 22 T cell receptor beta chains below come from one sample, sequenced in a study of T cells in women clearing cervical HPV infection. Clones were read by immunoSEQ multiplex PCR, and TCRdb kept only the in-frame ones, dropping some. The listing records roughly 50,000 clones. Sequencing was done on a sample of blood buffy coat. These TCRs come from a woman aged 18 to 75 with a cervical HPV16 infection that either progressed to CIN3+ or cleared (not recorded which).

Turning to this clone: The read terminates 3 residues ahead of where the CDR3 ends, so the germline J gene completes it. The chain combines TRBV7-3 with TRBJ2-3; 8 nucleotides match TRBD1. CDR3 length: 19 residues. In germline, CDR1 is SGHTA, CDR2 FQGTGA. The sequenced CDR3 bases are TGTGCCAGCAGCTTAACCGCAGCAGGGGGCTCCTTTAGCAATCAGCCG. This encodes CASSLTAAGGSFSNQP. Given in full, the CDR3 is CASSLTAAGGSFSNQPQYF.

With respect to this clone: The read comes to an end 3 residues before the CDR3 does, leaving the germline J gene to fill in the end. The rearrangement links TRBV7-8 to TRBJ1-3; weak D call: TRBD1 (6 bases). This CDR3 spans 15 amino acids. Germline CDR1 SGHVS, CDR2 FQNEAQ. V lost 4 bases, J lost 0 bases, and 10 bases lay in between. Here the CDR3 reads CASSSDRISGNTIYF. The part of the CDR3 DNA that was read is TGTGCCAGCAGCTCCGACAGGATCTCTGGAAACACC.

Remarks on this clone: The DNA ends 3 residues before the CDR3 does, and the rest of the CDR3 is filled in from the germline J gene. The rearrangement uses TRBV19 and TRBJ2-6; D not certain. Germline values: CDR1 LNHDA, CDR2 SQIVND (reference sequence). The CDR3 totals 18 residues. Trimming cost V 2 bases and J 0 bases, with 14 bases left between them. Incomplete CDR3 DNA: TGTGCCAGTAGTATAAGTCCAGGAATTAGCTCTGGGGCCAACGTC. It codes for CASSISPGISSGANV. The complete CDR3 sequence is CASSISPGISSGANVLTF. Together with reference TRBV19 and TRBJ2-6, the CDR3 gives the full variable domain: DGGITQSPKYLFRKEGQNVTLSCEQNLNHDAMYWYRQDPGQGLRLIYYSQIVNDFQKGDIAEGYSVSREKKESFPLTVTSAQKNPTAFYLCASSISPGISSGANVLTFGAGSRLTVL.

About this clone itself: The read ends 3 residues early relative to the CDR3; the germline J gene fills the gap. The chain recombines TRBV7-9 with TRBJ2-1, with D unresolved. Trimming removed 1 base from V and 6 bases from J, with 10 bases in between. The CDR3 loop spans 14 amino acids. CDR1 and CDR2 from the germline V gene are SEHNR and FQNEAQ (reference sequence). The covered CDR3 bases are TGTGCCAGCAGCTTAGAGCATAGCACCAATGAG. Translating gives CASSLEHSTNE. The whole CDR3 sequence is CASSLEHSTNEQFF.

Concerning this clone: The sequenced fragment ends 3 residues before the CDR3 boundary, so the rest is inferred from the germline J gene. The V and J genes are TRBV2 and TRBJ2-5; maybe TRBD1 (6 bases). Trimming took 6 bases from V and 0 from J, leaving 14 bases between them. Germline CDR1 and CDR2: SNHLY and FYNNEI. This CDR3 comprises 15 residues. CDR3 DNA, as far as it was read: TGTGCCAGCAGCCACAGGGAAACGAACCAAGAGACC. Translation gives CASSHRETNQET. In full, the CDR3 reads CASSHRETNQETQYF.

Remarks on this clone: The read ends 3 residues early relative to the CDR3; the germline J gene fills the gap. The chain joins TRBV18 to TRBJ1-1; 8 bases fit TRBD1. The CDR3 totals 15 residues. Germline-derived CDR1 and CDR2 are KGHSH and LQKENI. The junction had 7 bases not matched to a gene; V was cut back by 3 bases and J by 4 bases. CDR3 in amino acids: CASSPKTGTGTEAFF. The sequenced part of the CDR3 DNA is TGTGCCAGCTCACCTAAGACAGGGACAGGCACTGAA.

Comments on this clone: The read falls 3 residues short of the CDR3 end, and the missing part is taken from the germline J gene. The rearrangement links TRBV11-2 to TRBJ1-1; no reliable D call. The CDR3 is made up of 13 amino acids. The V gene's germline CDR1 is SGHAT and CDR2 FQNNGV. The V end lost 6 bases, the J end lost 4 bases, and 12 bases lay between the germline ends. CDR3 bases read: TGTGCCAGCAGGACGTTAGCGGGCACTGAA. Translated, it gives CASRTLAGTE. The CDR3 as a whole reads CASRTLAGTEAFF.

On this clone itself: The missing CDR3 end, 3 residues past where the read stops, is filled in from the germline J gene. The chain is built from TRBV20-1 and TRBJ2-1, with 12 bases matching TRBD2. The germline CDR1 and CDR2 sequences are DFQATT and SNEGSKA (reference sequence). J lost 2 bases, V lost 3 bases, and 8 bases had no gene match. CDR3 length: 17 amino acids. CDR3 DNA, as far as it was read: TGCAGTGCTAGCAACCCCGGGACTAGCGGGCCCTACAATGAG. Residues: CSASNPGTSGPYNE. The full CDR3 is CSASNPGTSGPYNEQFF.

A remark on this clone: The read comes to an end 3 residues before the CDR3 does, leaving the germline J gene to fill in the end. The chain uses TRBV10-2 and TRBJ2-7; TRBD2 is a possible D gene (5 bases). The germline V gene has CDR1 WSHSY and CDR2 SAAADI. Trimming shortened V by 4 bases and J by 3 bases, and 10 bases separated the two germline ends. The CDR3 length is 13 residues. Here the CDR3 reads CASSGGPNYEQYF. The covered CDR3 bases are TGCGCCAGCAGTGGCGGGCCAAACTACGAG.

On this clone: The read terminates 3 residues ahead of where the CDR3 ends, so the germline J gene completes it. The chain has TRBV14 and TRBJ2-5, with 10 bases aligning to TRBD2. The CDR3 has 16 residues. V lost 1 base to trimming and J lost 4 bases; unmatched junction nucleotides: 6. Per germline, CDR1 SGHDN and CDR2 FVKESK. CDR3 amino acids: CASSQGLAGERETQYF. The sequenced part of the CDR3 DNA is TGTGCCAGCAGCCAAGGGCTAGCGGGGGAAAGAGAGACC.

As for this clone: The read finishes 3 residues shy of the CDR3 end, and the germline J gene is used to complete it. The chain carries TRBV19 and TRBJ1-1, with a tentative D call TRBD1 (5 bases). Germline lookup yields CDR1 LNHDA and CDR2 SQIVND (reference sequence). This CDR3 comprises 13 residues. Trimming removed 7 bases at V and 0 bases at J, with 9 bases between. The sequenced part of the CDR3 DNA is TGTGCCAGTAAAACAGGATTGAACACTGAA. This codes for CASKTGLNTE. The full-length CDR3 reads as CASKTGLNTEAFF.

About this clone itself: The missing CDR3 end, 3 residues past where the read stops, is filled in from the germline J gene. The rearrangement joins TRBV20-1 to TRBJ2-2; D may be TRBD1 (5 bases). CDR1 and CDR2 from the germline V gene are DFQATT and SNEGSKA (reference sequence). CDR3 length: 14 amino acids. Trimming took off 1 base at V and 5 bases at J, with 11 bases between the two ends. The CDR3 DNA, read in part, is TGCAGTGCTAGAGTTCAGGGTTGGACCGGGGAG. It yields the protein CSARVQGWTGE. The complete CDR3 protein is CSARVQGWTGELFF.

CDR3 sequence reads: CAWSVGGGTDTQYF. The CDR3 DNA, read in part, is TGTGCCTGGAGTGTGGGCGGGGGCACAGATACG. This chain uses TRBV30 with TRBJ2-3; weak D call: TRBD2 (6 bases). The read ends 3 residues before the CDR3 terminus; that terminus is restored from the germline J gene. Germline V gene sequence: CDR1 GTSNPN, CDR2 SVGIG (reference sequence). V was cut by 0 bases and J by 1 base, with 8 bases left in between. The CDR3 runs 14 residues.

About this clone itself: Read sequence stops 3 residues before the CDR3 end, and the germline J gene provides the missing end. The chain employs TRBV19 and TRBJ2-4, with 8 bases matching TRBD1. CDR1 is LNHDA, CDR2 SQIVND, per germline (reference sequence). The CDR3 has 15 amino acids. The DNA read from the CDR3 is TGTGCCAGTAGTATCTCCGGACAGGGAATGGTTGGT. It translates to CASSISGQGMVG. The complete CDR3 reads CASSISGQGMVGQYF.

The sequenced part of the CDR3 DNA is TGCAGTGCCCACAATAGCGGACACAACACCGGGGAG. It specifies CSAHNSGHNTGE. The entire CDR3 sequence reads CSAHNSGHNTGELFF. This chain uses TRBV20-1 with TRBJ2-2, with D perhaps TRBD2 (6 bases). The read finishes 3 residues shy of the CDR3 end, and the germline J gene is used to complete it. CDR1 is DFQATT and CDR2 is SNEGSKA in the germline V gene (reference sequence). V was trimmed by 6 bases and J by 2 bases, leaving 16 bases between them. The CDR3 totals 15 residues.

As concerns this clone: With the read ending 3 residues before the CDR3 end, the germline J gene is used to fill in that end. V and J are TRBV10-1 and TRBJ1-6; 7 bases map to TRBD1. V dropped 3 bases and J dropped 9; count of bases not matched to a gene: 2. The germline V gene has CDR1 WNHNN and CDR2 SYGVQD (reference sequence). This CDR3 spans 13 amino acids. The chain's CDR3 is CASSDTGVSPLHF. Incomplete CDR3 DNA: TGCGCCAGCAGTGATACAGGGGTTTCACCC.

Note on this clone: With the read ending 3 residues before the CDR3 end, the germline J gene is used to fill in that end. The rearrangement joins TRBV5-1 to TRBJ2-2, with 11 nucleotides matching TRBD1. The ends lost 4 bases at V and 6 bases at J; junction bases unmatched: 2. There are 14 residues in the CDR3. Germline V gene data show CDR1 as SGHRS and CDR2 as YFSETQ. CDR3 sequence reads: CASSPGQGAGELFF. CDR3 DNA (partial): TGCGCCAGCAGCCCGGGACAGGGGGCCGGGGAG.

A remark on this clone: The CDR3 end falls 3 residues outside the read, so it is completed with the germline J gene. The chain links TRBV19 to TRBJ1-2; possibly TRBD1 for D (5 bases). There are 12 residues in the CDR3. CDR1 LNHDA and CDR2 SQIVND come from the germline V gene (reference sequence). The CDR3 bases that were read are TGTGCCAGTAATCAGGGACTTCTAGGC. Its protein is CASNQGLLG. The entire CDR3 protein is CASNQGLLGYTF.

Worth noting for this clone: The DNA ends 3 residues before the CDR3 does, and the rest of the CDR3 is filled in from the germline J gene. The chain has TRBV20-1 and TRBJ1-2; D is undetermined. CDR3 length equals 14 residues. The V end lost 0 bases, the J end lost 2 bases, and 10 bases lay between the germline ends. Germline loops: CDR1 DFQATT, CDR2 SNEGSKA (reference sequence). The chain's CDR3 is CSARDEGRNYGYTF. The CDR3 DNA, read in part, is TGCAGTGCTAGAGATGAGGGCAGAAACTATGGC.

CDR3 sequence: CASSPGTGGSYEQYF. The CDR3 bases that were read are TGTGCCAGCAGTCCCGGGACAGGGGGAAGCTACGAG. This sequence joins TRBV7-3 and TRBJ2-7; 11 positions match TRBD1. The read stops 3 residues short of the end of the CDR3; the missing end is completed from the germline J gene. CDR3 length equals 15 residues. The germline gives CDR1 SGHTA, CDR2 FQGTGA. V gave up 6 bases and J gave up 3 bases; unmatched junction bases: 7.

Details on this clone: From the germline J gene comes the end of the CDR3, since the read stops 3 residues before it. The chain couples TRBV5-8 to TRBJ2-7; possible D gene TRBD1, 5 bases. This CDR3 spans 14 amino acids. Germline CDR1 is SGHTS and CDR2 is YDEGEE. V lost 3 bases and J 3 bases, leaving 13 bases between the germline ends. The CDR3 bases that were read are TGTGCCAGCAGCTCAACAACAGGTCACTACGAG. Translation: CASSSTTGHYE. The CDR3 reads in full as CASSSTTGHYEQYF.

A remark on this clone: The observed sequence ends 3 residues before the CDR3 terminus, with the missing tail filled in from the germline J gene. Other nucleotide sequences in the sample specify the same CDR3. The chain joins TRBV6-1 to TRBJ1-6; maybe TRBD1 (5 bases). The CDR3 runs to 14 residues. V lost 1 base and J 7 bases, leaving 8 bases between the germline ends. Germline assignment: CDR1 MNHNS and CDR2 SASEGT. Partial CDR3 DNA: TGTGCCAGCAGTGAAGTAGGGGTGAATTCACCC. This gives the protein CASSEVGVNSP. The CDR3 in full is CASSEVGVNSPLHF.